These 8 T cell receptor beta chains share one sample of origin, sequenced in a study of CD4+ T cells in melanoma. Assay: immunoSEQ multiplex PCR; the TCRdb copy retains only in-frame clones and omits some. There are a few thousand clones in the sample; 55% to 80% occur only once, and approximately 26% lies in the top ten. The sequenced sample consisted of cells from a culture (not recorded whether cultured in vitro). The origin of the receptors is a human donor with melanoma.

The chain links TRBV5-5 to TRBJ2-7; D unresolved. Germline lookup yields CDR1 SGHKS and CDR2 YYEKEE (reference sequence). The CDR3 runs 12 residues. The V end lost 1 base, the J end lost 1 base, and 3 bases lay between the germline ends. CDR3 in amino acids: CASSLKSYEQYF. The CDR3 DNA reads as TGTGCCAGCAGCTTGAAATCCTACGAGCAGTACTTC.

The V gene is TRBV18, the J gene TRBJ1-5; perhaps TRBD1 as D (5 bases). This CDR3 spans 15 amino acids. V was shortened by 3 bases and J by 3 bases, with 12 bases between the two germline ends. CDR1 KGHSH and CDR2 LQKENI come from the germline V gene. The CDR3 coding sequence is TGTGCCAGCTCACCTCCCGGCAGGGTCAATCAGCCCCAGCATTTT. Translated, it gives CASSPPGRVNQPQHF. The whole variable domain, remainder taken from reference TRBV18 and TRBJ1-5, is NAGVMQNPRHLVRRRGQEARLRCSPMKGHSHVYWYRQLPEEGLKFMVYLQKENIIDESGMPKERFSAEFPKEGPSILRIQQVVRGDSAAYFCASSPPGRVNQPQHFGDGTRLSIL.

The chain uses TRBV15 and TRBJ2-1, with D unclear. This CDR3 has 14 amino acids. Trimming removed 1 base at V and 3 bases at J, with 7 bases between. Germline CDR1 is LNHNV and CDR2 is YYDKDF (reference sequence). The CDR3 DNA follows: TGTGCCACCAGCAGAGGGGCAGGCTACAATGAGCAGTTCTTC. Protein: CATSRGAGYNEQFF.

CDR3 protein: CASSPQGPAYGYTF. DNA for the CDR3: TGTGCCAGCAGCCCCCAGGGCCCAGCCTATGGCTACACCTTC. The rearrangement links TRBV27 to TRBJ1-2; TRBD1 might be the D (5 bases). Looked up from germline, CDR1 is MNHEY and CDR2 is SMNVEV (reference sequence). V was pared by 6 bases and J by 4 bases, with 15 bases between. The CDR3 is made up of 14 amino acids.

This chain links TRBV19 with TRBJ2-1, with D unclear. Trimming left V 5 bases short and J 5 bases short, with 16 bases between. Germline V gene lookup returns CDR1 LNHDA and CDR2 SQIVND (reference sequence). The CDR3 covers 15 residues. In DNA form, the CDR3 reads TGTGCCAGTAGTCACCGGCCCGACTCAAACAATGAGCAGTTCTTC. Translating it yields CASSHRPDSNNEQFF.

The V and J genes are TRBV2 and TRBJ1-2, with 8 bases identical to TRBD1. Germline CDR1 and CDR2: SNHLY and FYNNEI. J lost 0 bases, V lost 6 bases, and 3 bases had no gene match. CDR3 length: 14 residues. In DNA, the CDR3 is TGTGCCAGCAGGGACAGGGCTTCTAACTATGGCTACACCTTC. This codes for CASRDRASNYGYTF.

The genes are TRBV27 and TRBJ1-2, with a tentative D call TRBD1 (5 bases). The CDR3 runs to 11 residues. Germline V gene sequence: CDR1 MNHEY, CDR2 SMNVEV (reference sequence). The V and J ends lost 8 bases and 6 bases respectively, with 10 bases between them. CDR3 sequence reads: CASGRGNGYTF. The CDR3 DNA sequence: TGTGCCAGCGGGAGGGGTAATGGCTACACCTTC.

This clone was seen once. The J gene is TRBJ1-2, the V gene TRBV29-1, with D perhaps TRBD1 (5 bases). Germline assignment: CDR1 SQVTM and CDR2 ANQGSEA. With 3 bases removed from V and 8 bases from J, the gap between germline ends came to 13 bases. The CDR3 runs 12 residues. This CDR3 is CSVDRGRGGYTF. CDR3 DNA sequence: TGCAGCGTTGATCGGGGGAGGGGCGGCTACACCTTC.